The 3 T cell receptor beta chains presented below share a single source sample, sequenced in a study of blood T cells in healthy people across ages. Next came a second PCR, run for 7 to 11 cycles, which used a sample-barcoded 5' primer along with a J-beta primer mix. Using its own MiXCR run on the 5' RACE reads, TCRdb lists one record per CDR3 protein. Found here are 900,000 to 950,000 distinct CDR3 sequences, roughly 29% of them singletons; the top ten hold roughly a tenth. In addition, the sample was reused for a study of T cells of mothers and their children.

The sequencing input was blood. These receptors were collected from a woman between 40 and 55 years old in good health.

This clonotype was seen once. Relative to the germline gene, one junction end is altered; a read error may explain this. This rearrangement joins TRBV3-1 to TRBJ1-6; 8 bases are shared with TRBD1. CDR3 length: 15 amino acids. The germline V gene encodes CDR1 LGHDT and CDR2 YNNKEL (reference sequence). The CDR3 protein is CASKDATGANSPVHF. The CDR3 region has the DNA TGTGCCAGCAAGGATGCGACAGGGGCAAATTCACCCGTCCACTTT.

This clonotype was counted between two and nine times. A much larger clone differs from this one at a single base, so this may be a read error. The DNA of the CDR3 is TGTGCCAGCAGTTTACCGGGACAGGGAGCTTGGGGCATTCAGTACTTC. Amino acid sequence: CASSLPGQGAWGIQYF. The chain recombines TRBV28 with TRBJ2-4; the match to TRBD1 covers 9 bases. This CDR3 contains 16 residues. Germline V gene lookup returns CDR1 MDHEN and CDR2 SYDVKM. J lost 9 bases, V lost 2 bases, and 11 bases had no gene match. Together with reference TRBV28 and TRBJ2-4, the CDR3 gives the full variable domain: DVKVTQSSRYLVKRTGEKVFLECVQDMDHENMFWYRQDPGLGLRLIYFSYDVKMKEKGDIPEGYSVSREKKERFSLILESASTNQTSMYLCASSLPGQGAWGIQYFGAGTRLSVL.

This clonotype was observed a few times. The chain recombines TRBV20-1 with TRBJ1-2; maybe TRBD1 (5 bases). Germline values: CDR1 DFQATT, CDR2 SNEGSKA (reference sequence). Trimming removed 4 bases from V and 4 bases from J, with 13 bases in between. This CDR3 region has 13 residues. CDR3 sequence (DNA): TGCAGTGCTATCCGGAGGGGACGCTATGGCTACACCTTC. Translating it yields CSAIRRGRYGYTF.